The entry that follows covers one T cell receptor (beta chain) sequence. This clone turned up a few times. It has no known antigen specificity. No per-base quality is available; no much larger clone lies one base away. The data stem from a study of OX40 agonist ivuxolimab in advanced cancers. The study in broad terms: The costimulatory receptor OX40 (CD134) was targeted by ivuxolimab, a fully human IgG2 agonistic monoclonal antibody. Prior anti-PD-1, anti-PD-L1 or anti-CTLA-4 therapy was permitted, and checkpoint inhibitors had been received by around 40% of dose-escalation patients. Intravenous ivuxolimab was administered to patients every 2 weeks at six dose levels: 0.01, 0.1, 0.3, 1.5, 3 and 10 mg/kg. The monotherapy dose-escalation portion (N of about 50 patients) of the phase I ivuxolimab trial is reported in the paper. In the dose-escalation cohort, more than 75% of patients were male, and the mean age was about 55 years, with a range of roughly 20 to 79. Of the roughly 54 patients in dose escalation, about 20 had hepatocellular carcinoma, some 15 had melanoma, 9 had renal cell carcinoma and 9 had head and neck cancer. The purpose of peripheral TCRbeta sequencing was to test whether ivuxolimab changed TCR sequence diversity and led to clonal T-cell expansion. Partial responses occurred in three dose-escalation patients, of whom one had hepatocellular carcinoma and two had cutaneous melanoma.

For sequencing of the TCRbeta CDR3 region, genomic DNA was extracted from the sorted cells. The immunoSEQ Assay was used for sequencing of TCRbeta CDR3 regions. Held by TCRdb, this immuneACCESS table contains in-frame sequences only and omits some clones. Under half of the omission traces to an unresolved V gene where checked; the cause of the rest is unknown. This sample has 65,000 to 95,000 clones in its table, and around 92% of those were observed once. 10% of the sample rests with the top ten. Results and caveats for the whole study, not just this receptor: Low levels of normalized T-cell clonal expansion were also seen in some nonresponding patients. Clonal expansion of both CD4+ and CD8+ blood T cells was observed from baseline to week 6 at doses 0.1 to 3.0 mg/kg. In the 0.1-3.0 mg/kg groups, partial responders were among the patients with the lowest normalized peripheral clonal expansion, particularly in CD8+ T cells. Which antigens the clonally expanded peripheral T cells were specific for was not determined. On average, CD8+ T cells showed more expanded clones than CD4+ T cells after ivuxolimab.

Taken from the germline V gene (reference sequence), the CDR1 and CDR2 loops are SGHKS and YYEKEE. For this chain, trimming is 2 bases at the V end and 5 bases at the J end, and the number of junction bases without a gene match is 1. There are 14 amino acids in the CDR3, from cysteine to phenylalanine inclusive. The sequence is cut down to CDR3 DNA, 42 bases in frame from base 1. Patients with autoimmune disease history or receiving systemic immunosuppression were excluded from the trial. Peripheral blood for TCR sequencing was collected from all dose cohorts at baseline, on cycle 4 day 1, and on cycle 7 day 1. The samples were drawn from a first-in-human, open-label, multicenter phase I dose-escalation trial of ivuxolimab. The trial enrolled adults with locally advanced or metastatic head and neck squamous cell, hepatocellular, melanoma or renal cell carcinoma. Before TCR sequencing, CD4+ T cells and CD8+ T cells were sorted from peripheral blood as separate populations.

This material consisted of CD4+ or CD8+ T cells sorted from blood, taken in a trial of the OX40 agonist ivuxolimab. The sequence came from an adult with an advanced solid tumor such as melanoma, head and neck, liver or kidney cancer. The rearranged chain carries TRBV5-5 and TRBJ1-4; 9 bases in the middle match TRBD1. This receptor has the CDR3 CASSFGTGNEKLFF. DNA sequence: TGTGCCAGCAGCTTCGGGACAGGGAATGAAAAACTGTTTTTT. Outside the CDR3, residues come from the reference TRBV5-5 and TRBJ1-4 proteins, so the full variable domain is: DAGVTQSPTHLIKTRGQQVTLRCSPISGHKSVSWYQQVLGQGPQFIFQYYEKEERGRGNFPDRFSARQFPNYSSELNVNALLLGDSALYLCASSFGTGNEKLFFGSGTQLSVL.